This entry describes one TCR beta chain. The sample originates from a study of blood T cell repertoires in COVID-19. Study background: Donors in the United States, Italy and Spain gave samples during acute or convalescent COVID-19. Sample material is recorded as cDNA or gDNA derived from T cells, B-cell-depleted T cells, or PBMCs.

Original handling: Reference gene primer amplification gave estimated nucleated cell counts. This table comes from immunoSEQ multiplex PCR, and its TCRdb copy is limited to in-frame clones, with some not included. V and J calls and clone size are given by that table; D and trimming were obtained from the DNA. The sample consists of about 200,000 clones, about 93% of them appearing once. Seattle cases were enrolled at active infection and followed longitudinally. This CDR3 has 15 residues. Trimming took 0 bases from V and 5 from J, leaving 14 bases between them. The germline gives CDR1 SGHKS, CDR2 YYEKEE (reference sequence).

This chain connects TRBV5-5 to TRBJ1-1; a possible D gene is TRBD1 (5 bases). What was sequenced was peripheral blood. This clonotype originated in a man aged 60 to 69 with COVID-19, enrolled during active disease. This chain's CDR3 is CASSLGPDGGTEAFF. The CDR3 nucleotides are TGTGCCAGCAGCTTGGGCCCAGATGGGGGGACTGAAGCTTTCTTT.